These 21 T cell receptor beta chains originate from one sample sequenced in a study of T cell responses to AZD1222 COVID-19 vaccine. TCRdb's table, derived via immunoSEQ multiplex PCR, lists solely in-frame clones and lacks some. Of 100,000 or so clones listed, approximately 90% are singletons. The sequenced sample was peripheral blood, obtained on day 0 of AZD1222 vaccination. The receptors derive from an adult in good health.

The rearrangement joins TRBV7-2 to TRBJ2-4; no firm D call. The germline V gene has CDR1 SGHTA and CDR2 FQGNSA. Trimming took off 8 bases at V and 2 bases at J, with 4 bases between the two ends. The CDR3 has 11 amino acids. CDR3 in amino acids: CASGSKNIQYF. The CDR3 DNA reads TGTGCCAGCGGGTCCAAAAACATTCAGTACTTC. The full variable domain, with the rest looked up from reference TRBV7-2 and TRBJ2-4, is GAGVSQSPSNKVTEKGKDVELRCDPISGHTALYWYRQSLGQGLEFLIYFQGNSAPDKSGLPSDRFSAERTGGSVSTLTIQRTQQEDSAVYLCASGSKNIQYFGAGTRLSVL.

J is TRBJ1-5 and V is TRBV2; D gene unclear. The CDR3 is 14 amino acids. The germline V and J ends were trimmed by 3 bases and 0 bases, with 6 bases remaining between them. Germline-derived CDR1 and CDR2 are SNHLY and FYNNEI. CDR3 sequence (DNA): TGTGCCAGCAGTGACCAGTTTAGCAATCAGCCCCAGCATTTT. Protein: CASSDQFSNQPQHF. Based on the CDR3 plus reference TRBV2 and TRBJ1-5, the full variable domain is EPEVTQTPSHQVTQMGQEVILRCVPISNHLYFYWYRQILGQKVEFLVSFYNNEISEKSEIFDDQFSVERPDGSNFTLKIRSTKLEDSAMYFCASSDQFSNQPQHFGDGTRLSIL.

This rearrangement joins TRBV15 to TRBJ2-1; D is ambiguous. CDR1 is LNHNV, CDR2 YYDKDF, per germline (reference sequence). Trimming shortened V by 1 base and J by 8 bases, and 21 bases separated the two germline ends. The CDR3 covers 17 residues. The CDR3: CATSRGRQLVTYDEQFF. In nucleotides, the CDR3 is TGTGCCACCAGCAGAGGGAGACAATTAGTTACTTACGATGAGCAGTTCTTC.

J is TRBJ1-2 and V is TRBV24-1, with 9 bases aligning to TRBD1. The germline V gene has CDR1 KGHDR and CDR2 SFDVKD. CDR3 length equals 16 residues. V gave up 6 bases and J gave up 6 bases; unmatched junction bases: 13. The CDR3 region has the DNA TGTGCCACCAGTCCGGGACAGGGTAGACATAATAATGGCTACACCTTC. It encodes CATSPGQGRHNNGYTF.

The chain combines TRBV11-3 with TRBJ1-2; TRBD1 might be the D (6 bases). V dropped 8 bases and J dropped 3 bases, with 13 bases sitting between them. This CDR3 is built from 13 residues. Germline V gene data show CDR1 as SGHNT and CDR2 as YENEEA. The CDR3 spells CASSKQGHYGYTF. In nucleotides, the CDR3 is TGTGCCAGCTCAAAACAGGGCCACTATGGCTACACCTTC.

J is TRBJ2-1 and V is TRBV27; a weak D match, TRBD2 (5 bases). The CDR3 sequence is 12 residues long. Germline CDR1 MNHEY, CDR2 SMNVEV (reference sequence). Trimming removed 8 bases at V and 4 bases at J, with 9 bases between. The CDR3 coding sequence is TGTGCCAGCCGTAGCGCGTACAATGAGCAGTTCTTC. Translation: CASRSAYNEQFF.

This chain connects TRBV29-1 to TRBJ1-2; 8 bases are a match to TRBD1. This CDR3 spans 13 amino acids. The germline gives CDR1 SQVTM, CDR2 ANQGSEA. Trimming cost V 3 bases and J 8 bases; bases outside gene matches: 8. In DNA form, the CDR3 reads TGCAGCGTTGACCCGACAGGGGCGGGAGGCTACACCTTC. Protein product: CSVDPTGAGGYTF.

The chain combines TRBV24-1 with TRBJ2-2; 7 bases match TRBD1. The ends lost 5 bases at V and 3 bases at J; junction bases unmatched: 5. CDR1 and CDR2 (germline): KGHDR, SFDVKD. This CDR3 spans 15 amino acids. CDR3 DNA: TGTGCCACCAGTGGACAGGGCGGTCACACCGGGGAGCTGTTTTTT. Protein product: CATSGQGGHTGELFF.

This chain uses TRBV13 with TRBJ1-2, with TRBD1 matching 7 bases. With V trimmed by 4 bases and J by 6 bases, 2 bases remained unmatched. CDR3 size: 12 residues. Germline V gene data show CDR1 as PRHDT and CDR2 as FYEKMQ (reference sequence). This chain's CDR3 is CASSSTGNGYTF. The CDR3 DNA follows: TGTGCCAGCAGCTCGACAGGGAATGGCTACACCTTC.

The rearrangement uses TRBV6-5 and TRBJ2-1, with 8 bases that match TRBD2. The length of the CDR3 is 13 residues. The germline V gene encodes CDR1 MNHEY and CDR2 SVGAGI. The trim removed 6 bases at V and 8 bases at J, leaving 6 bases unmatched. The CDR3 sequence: CASSRTSLYEQFF. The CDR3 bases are TGTGCCAGCAGCCGGACTAGCCTATATGAGCAGTTCTTC.

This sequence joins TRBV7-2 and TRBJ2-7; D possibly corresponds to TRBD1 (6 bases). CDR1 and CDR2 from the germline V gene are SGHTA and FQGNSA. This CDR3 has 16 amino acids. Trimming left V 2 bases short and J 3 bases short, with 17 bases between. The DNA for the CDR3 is TGTGCCAGCAGCTTAAGACTACAGGGTTTGATCTACGAGCAGTACTTC. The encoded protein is CASSLRLQGLIYEQYF.

The CDR3: CASSLGRHGNSGANVLTF. CDR3 bases: TGTGCCAGCAGCTTAGGGAGACACGGAAACTCTGGGGCCAACGTCCTGACTTTC. This chain connects TRBV7-9 to TRBJ2-6; no clear D. The CDR3 loop spans 18 amino acids. Germline V gene sequence: CDR1 SEHNR, CDR2 FQNEAQ (reference sequence). V lost 1 base to trimming and J lost 0 bases, with 13 bases between them.

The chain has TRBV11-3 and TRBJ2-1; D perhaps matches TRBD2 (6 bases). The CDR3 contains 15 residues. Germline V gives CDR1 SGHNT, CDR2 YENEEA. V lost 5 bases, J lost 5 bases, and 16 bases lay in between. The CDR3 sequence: CASSRRGSGHNEQFF. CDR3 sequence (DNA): TGTGCCAGCAGCCGCCGTGGTAGCGGCCACAATGAGCAGTTCTTC.

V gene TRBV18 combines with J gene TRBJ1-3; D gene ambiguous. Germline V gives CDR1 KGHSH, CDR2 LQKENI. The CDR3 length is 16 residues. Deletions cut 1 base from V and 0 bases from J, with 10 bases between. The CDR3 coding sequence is TGTGCCAGCTCACCACAGACTGGAAACTCTGGAAACACCATATATTTT. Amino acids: CASSPQTGNSGNTIYF.

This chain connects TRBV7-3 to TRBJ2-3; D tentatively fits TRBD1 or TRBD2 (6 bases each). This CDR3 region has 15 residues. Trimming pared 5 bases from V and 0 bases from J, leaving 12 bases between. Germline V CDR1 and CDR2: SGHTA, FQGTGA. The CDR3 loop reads CASSDKGGSTDTQYF. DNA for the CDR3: TGTGCCAGCAGCGACAAAGGGGGGAGCACAGATACGCAGTATTTT.

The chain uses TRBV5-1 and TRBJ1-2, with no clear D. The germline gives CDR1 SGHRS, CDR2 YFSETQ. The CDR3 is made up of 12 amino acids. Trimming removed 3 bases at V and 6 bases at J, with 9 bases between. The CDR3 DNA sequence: TGCGCCAGCAGCTCGGGCGGACATGGCTACACCTTC. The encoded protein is CASSSGGHGYTF. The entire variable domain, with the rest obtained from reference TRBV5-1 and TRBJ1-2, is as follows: KAGVTQTPRYLIKTRGQQVTLSCSPISGHRSVSWYQQTPGQGLQFLFEYFSETQRNKGNFPGRFSGRQFSNSRSEMNVSTLELGDSALYLCASSSGGHGYTFGSGTRLTVV.

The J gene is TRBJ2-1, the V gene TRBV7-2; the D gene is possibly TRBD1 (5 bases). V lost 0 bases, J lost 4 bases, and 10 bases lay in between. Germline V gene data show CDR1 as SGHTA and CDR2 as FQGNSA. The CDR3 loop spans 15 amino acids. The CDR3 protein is CASSLARGAYNEQFF. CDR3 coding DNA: TGTGCCAGCAGCTTAGCGCGTGGGGCATACAATGAGCAGTTCTTC.

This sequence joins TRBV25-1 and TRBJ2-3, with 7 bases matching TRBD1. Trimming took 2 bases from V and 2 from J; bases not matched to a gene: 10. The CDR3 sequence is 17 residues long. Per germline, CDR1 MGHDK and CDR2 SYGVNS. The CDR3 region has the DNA TGTGCCAGCAGTGAAGAGAGGAAGACAGGGACCACAGATACGCAGTATTTT. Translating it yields CASSEERKTGTTDTQYF.

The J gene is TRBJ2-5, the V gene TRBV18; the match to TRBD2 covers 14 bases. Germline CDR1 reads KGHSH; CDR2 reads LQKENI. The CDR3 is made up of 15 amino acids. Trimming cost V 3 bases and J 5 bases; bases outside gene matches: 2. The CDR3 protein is CASSPGLAGVETQYF. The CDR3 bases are TGTGCCAGCTCACCGGGACTAGCGGGAGTGGAGACCCAGTACTTC. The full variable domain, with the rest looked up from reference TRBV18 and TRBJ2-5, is NAGVMQNPRHLVRRRGQEARLRCSPMKGHSHVYWYRQLPEEGLKFMVYLQKENIIDESGMPKERFSAEFPKEGPSILRIQQVVRGDSAAYFCASSPGLAGVETQYFGPGTRLLVL.

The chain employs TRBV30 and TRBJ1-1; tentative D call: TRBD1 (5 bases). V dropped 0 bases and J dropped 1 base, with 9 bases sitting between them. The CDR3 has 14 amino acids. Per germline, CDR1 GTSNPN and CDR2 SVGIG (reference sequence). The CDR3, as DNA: TGTGCCTGGAGTGTAGGGCAGGGGAACACTGAAGCTTTCTTT. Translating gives CAWSVGQGNTEAFF.

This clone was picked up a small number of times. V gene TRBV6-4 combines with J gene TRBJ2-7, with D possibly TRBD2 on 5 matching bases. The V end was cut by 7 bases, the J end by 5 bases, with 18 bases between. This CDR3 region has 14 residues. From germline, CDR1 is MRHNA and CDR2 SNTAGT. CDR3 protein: CASTDGIPPNEQYF. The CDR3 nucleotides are TGTGCCAGCACCGACGGGATCCCCCCGAACGAGCAGTACTTC.